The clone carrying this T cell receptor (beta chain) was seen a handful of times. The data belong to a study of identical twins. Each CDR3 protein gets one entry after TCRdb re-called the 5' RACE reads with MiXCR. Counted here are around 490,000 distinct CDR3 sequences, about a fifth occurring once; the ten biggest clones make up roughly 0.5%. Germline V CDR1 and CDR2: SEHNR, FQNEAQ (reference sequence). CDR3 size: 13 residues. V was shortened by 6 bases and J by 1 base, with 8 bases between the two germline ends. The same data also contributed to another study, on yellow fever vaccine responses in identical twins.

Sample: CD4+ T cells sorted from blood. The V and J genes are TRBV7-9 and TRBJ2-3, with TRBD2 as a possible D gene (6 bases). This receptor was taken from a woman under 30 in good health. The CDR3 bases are TGTGCCAGCAGATCTAGCGGCACAGATACGCAGTATTTT. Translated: CASRSSGTDTQYF. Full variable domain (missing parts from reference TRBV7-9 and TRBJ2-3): DTGVSQNPRHKITKRGQNVTFRCDPISEHNRLYWYRQTLGQGPEFLTYFQNEAQLEKSRLLSDRFSAERPKGSFSTLEIQRTEQGDSAMYLCASRSSGTDTQYFGPGTRLTVL.